This TCR beta chain is from a study of long-term antiretroviral therapy in people with HIV. Study-wide results and limits: Participants lacked recorded data on ART adherence, viral resistance or therapy changes. Pre-ART clonal expansions dominated every time point's repertoire.

This CDR3 is 13 amino acids long. Germline-derived CDR1 and CDR2 are KGHSH and LQKENI. The V and J ends lost 0 bases and 1 base respectively, with 4 bases between them. With regard to this clone: Its antigen is not identified.

Each participant with HIV received care in the United States. It was version v3.0 of the immunoSEQ assay that was run at survey level. Generated by immunoSEQ multiplex PCR, the TCRdb table keeps only in-frame clones and is missing some. The table lists under 50,000 clones, approximately 87% of them singletons. V is TRBV18 and J is TRBJ2-7; the D is unclear. The sequence derives from a woman aged 45-65 years with HIV. The material was unsorted PBMCs, obtained 1.2 years after starting antiretroviral therapy. In DNA, the CDR3 is TGTGCCAGCTCACCACCGACATCCTACGAGCAGTACTTC. Translation gives CASSPPTSYEQYF.